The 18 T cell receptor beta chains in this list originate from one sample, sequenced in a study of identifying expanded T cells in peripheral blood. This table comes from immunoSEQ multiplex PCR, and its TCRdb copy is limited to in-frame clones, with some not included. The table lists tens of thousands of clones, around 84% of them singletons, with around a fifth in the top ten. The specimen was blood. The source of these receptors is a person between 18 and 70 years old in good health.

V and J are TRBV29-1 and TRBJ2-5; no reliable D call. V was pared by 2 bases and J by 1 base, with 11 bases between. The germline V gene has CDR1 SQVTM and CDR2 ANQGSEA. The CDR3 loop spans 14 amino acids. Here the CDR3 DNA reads TGCAGCGTTGAAAGCTCCACAGCCCAAGAGACCCAGTACTTC. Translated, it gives CSVESSTAQETQYF.

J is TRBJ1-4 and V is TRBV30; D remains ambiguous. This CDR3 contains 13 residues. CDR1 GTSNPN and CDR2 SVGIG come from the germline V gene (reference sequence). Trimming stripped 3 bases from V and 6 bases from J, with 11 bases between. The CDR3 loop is CAWSPDLDEKLFF. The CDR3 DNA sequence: TGTGCCTGGAGCCCGGACTTGGATGAAAAACTGTTTTTT.

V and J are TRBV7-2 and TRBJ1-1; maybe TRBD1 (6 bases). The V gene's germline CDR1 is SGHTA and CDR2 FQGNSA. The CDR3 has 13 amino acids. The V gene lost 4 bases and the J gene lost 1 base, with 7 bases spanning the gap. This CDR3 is CASSSQGNTEAFF. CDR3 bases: TGTGCCAGCAGCTCACAGGGGAACACTGAAGCTTTCTTT.

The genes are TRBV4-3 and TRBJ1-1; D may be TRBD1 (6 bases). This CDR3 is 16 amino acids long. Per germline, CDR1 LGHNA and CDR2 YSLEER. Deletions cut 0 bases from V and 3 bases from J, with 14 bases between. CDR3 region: CASSQDPQGRYTEAFF. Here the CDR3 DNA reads TGCGCCAGCAGCCAAGATCCCCAGGGGAGATACACTGAAGCTTTCTTT.

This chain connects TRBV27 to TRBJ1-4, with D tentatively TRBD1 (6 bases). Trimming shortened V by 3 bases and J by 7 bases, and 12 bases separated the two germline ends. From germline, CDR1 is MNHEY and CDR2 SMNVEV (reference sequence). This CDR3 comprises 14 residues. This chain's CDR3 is CASSFTGKGEKLFF. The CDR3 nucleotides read TGTGCCAGCAGTTTTACAGGGAAGGGTGAAAAACTGTTTTTT.

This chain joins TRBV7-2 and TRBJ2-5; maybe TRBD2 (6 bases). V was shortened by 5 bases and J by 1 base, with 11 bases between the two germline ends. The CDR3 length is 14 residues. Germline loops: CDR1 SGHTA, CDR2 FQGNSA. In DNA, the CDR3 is TGTGCCAGCAGCCGACTAGTTCGCCAAGAGACCCAGTACTTC. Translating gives CASSRLVRQETQYF.

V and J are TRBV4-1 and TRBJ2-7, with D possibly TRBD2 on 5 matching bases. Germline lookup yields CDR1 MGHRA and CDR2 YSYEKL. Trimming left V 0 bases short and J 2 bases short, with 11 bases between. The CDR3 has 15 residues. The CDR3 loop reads CASSQDRGNPYEQYF. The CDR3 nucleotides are TGCGCCAGCAGCCAAGATAGAGGGAATCCCTACGAGCAGTACTTC.

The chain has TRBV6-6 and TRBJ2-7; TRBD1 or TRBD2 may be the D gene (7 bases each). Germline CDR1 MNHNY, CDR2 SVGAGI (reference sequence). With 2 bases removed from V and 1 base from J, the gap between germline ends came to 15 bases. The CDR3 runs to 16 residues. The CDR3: CASSYGQGGRSYEQYF. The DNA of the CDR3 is TGTGCCAGCAGTTACGGCCAGGGGGGGCGTTCCTACGAGCAGTACTTC.

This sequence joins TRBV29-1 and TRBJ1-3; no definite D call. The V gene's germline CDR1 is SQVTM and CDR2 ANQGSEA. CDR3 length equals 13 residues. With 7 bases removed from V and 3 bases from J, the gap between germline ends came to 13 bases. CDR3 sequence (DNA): TGCAGCGCACGAGGGTCGGGTGGAAACACCATATATTTT. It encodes CSARGSGGNTIYF.

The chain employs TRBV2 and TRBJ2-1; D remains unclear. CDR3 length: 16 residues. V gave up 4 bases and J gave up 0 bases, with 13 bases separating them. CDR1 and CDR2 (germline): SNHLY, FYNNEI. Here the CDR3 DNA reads TGTGCCAGCAGTGCCGAGACTCAAAGCTCCTACAATGAGCAGTTCTTC. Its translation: CASSAETQSSYNEQFF. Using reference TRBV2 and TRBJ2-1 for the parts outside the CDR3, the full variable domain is EPEVTQTPSHQVTQMGQEVILRCVPISNHLYFYWYRQILGQKVEFLVSFYNNEISEKSEIFDDQFSVERPDGSNFTLKIRSTKLEDSAMYFCASSAETQSSYNEQFFGPGTRLTVL.

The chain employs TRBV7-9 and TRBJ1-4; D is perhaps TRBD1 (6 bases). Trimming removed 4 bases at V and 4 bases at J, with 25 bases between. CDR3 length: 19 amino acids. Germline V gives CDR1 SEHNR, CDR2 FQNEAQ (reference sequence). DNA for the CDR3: TGTGCCAGCAGCTCGGATTGGACAGAGATAGTCCCACTTAATGAAAAACTGTTTTTT. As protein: CASSSDWTEIVPLNEKLFF. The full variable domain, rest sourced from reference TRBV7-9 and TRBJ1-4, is DTGVSQNPRHKITKRGQNVTFRCDPISEHNRLYWYRQTLGQGPEFLTYFQNEAQLEKSRLLSDRFSAERPKGSFSTLEIQRTEQGDSAMYLCASSSDWTEIVPLNEKLFFGSGTQLSVL.

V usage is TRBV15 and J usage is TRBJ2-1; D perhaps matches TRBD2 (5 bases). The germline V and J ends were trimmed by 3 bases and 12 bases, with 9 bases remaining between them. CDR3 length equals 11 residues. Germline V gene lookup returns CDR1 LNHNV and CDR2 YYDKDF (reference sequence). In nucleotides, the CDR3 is TGTGCCACCAGCAGCCCAGAGGGGCAGTTCTTC. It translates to CATSSPEGQFF.

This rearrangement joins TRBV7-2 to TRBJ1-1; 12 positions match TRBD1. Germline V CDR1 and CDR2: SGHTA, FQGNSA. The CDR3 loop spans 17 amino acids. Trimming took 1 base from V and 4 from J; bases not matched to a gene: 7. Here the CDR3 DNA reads TGTGCCAGCAGCTTAGTGTGGGACAGGGGGCTCGGCACTGAAGCTTTCTTT. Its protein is CASSLVWDRGLGTEAFF.

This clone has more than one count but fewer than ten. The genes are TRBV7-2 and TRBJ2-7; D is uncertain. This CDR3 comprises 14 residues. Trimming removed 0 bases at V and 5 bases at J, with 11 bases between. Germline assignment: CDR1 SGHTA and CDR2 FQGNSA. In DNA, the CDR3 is TGTGCCAGCAGCTTAGCTGGGGAATTCGACGAGCAGTACTTC. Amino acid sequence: CASSLAGEFDEQYF.

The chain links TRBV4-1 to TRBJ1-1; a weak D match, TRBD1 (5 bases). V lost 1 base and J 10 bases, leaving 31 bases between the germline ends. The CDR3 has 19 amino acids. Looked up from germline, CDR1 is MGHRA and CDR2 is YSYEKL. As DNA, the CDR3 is TGCGCCAGCAGCCAAGGGCCCAAACGTGAGAGGGGAGATGCCCCCAGAGCTTTCTTT. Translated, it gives CASSQGPKRERGDAPRAFF.

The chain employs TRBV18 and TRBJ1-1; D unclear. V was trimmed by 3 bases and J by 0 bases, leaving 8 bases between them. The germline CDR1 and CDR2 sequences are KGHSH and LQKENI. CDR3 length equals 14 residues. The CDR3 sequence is CASSPGGMNTEAFF. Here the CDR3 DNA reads TGTGCCAGCTCACCCGGAGGTATGAACACTGAAGCTTTCTTT.

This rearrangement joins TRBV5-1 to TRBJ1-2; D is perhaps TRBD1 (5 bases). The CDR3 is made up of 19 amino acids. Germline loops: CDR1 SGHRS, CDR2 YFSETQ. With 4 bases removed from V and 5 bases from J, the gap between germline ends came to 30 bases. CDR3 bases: TGCGCCAGCAGCATCGCGGATGACAGAGAAGCCTCCCCCCGTTATGGCTACACCTTC. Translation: CASSIADDREASPRYGYTF.

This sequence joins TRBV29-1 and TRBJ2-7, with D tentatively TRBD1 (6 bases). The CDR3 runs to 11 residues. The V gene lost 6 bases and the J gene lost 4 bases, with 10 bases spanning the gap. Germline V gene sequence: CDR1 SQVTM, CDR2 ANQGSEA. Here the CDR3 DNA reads TGCAGCGTCATAGGACAGTACGAGCAGTACTTC. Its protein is CSVIGQYEQYF.